This TCR beta chain is drawn from a study of blood T cell repertoires in COVID-19. Study context: The United States, Italy and Spain supplied acute and convalescent COVID-19 samples. Sources were T cells, B-cell-depleted T cells, or PBMCs; the material itself was cDNA or gDNA.

Authors' analysis steps: Scientists estimated how many nucleated cells there were by amplifying reference gene primers. The table came from immunoSEQ multiplex PCR; TCRdb's copy has only in-frame clones and leaves some out. V, J and clone size derive from that table, while D and trimming were established from the DNA sequence. The sample has fewer than 95,000 clones; 72% are singletons. The CDR3 sequence is 14 residues long. Germline assignment: CDR1 ENHRY and CDR2 SYGVKD. V trimming: 6 bases; J trimming: 7 bases; junction bases outside the gene matches: 6. The rearrangement joins TRBV10-3 to TRBJ1-6; 7 bases map to TRBD1. Sequencing input: peripheral blood. The TCR originated in a woman aged 80 or over with acute or convalescent COVID-19. The CDR3 bases are TGTGCCATCAGGACCGGGACAGAGAATTCACCCCTCCACTTT. Translated, it gives CAIRTGTENSPLHF.